The 24 T cell receptor beta chains reported below all come from one sample, sequenced in a study of human T cells and chemical hapten exposure. Time point of the sample: patch test 2, 6 weeks after DPC sensitization. As to treatment: therapeutic diphenylcyclopropenone sensitization with weekly scalp DPC. TCRdb used MiXCR to reprocess the RACE reads, holding one entry per CDR3 protein. The sample lists 90,000 to 110,000 distinct CDR3 sequences; more than 7% were seen once. This specimen was whole blood, taken in connection with sensitization to the hapten diphenylcyclopropenone (DPC). Source of these receptors: a woman between 40 and 55 years old with alopecia areata. Some clones in this sample may be carry-over from other donors' samples.

This chain joins TRBV6-5 and TRBJ2-3, with D unclear. CDR1 is MNHEY and CDR2 is SVGAGI in the germline V gene. Trimming removed 6 bases from V and 7 bases from J, with 11 bases in between. The CDR3 is 12 residues long. CDR3 residues: CASSFGANTQYF. The CDR3 bases are TGTGCCAGCAGCTTCGGAGCAAATACGCAGTATTTT.

The J gene is TRBJ2-2, the V gene TRBV5-1; no clear D. CDR1 SGHRS and CDR2 YFSETQ come from the germline V gene. V lost 2 bases to trimming and J lost 5 bases, with 13 bases between them. This CDR3 region has 15 residues. CDR3 in DNA: TGCGCCAGCAGCTTATCAGCGTATACTACCGGGGAGCTGTTTTTT. Translating gives CASSLSAYTTGELFF.

This clonotype was detected many times. The V gene is TRBV12-3 or TRBV12-4, the J gene TRBJ1-5; no clear D. V was shortened by 3 bases and J by 7 bases, with 19 bases between the two germline ends. This CDR3 is built from 16 residues. CDR3 amino acids: CASSFGEGMVFQPQHF. In nucleotides, the CDR3 is TGTGCCAGCAGTTTCGGTGAGGGAATGGTCTTCCAGCCCCAGCATTTT.

This rearrangement joins TRBV7-6 to TRBJ2-1; TRBD1 might be the D (5 bases). The ends were cut back, 5 bases at V and 2 bases at J, with 10 bases in the middle. Germline CDR1 SGHVS, CDR2 FNYEAQ. The CDR3 is 14 residues long. CDR3 protein: CASSVDSPYNEQFF. The CDR3 nucleotides are TGTGCCAGCAGCGTTGACAGTCCCTACAATGAGCAGTTCTTC.

This clonotype was counted many times. The chain combines TRBV6-2 or TRBV6-3 with TRBJ2-4, with TRBD2 matching over 10 bases. The J segment lost 6 bases and the V segment lost 1 base, leaving 9 bases of the junction unmatched. This CDR3 is 17 amino acids long. The V gene's germline CDR1 is MNHEY and CDR2 SVGEGT. CDR3 sequence: CASSYFLAGAVGNIQYF. The CDR3 DNA follows: TGTGCCAGCAGTTACTTTCTAGCGGGGGCCGTGGGAAACATTCAGTACTTC.

This clonotype was detected only a few times. The chain combines TRBV30 with TRBJ2-1; maybe TRBD2 (6 bases). The CDR3 runs 15 residues. The V gene's germline CDR1 is GTSNPN and CDR2 SVGIG (reference sequence). V lost 1 base to trimming and J lost 5 bases, with 15 bases between them. CDR3 DNA sequence: TGTGCCTGGAGTGCCGGGACTTCAATAAACAATGAGCAGTTCTTC. Translation: CAWSAGTSINNEQFF.

This clonotype was observed at least ten times. The V and J genes are TRBV28 and TRBJ2-3; D perhaps matches TRBD1 (5 bases). Germline V gene data show CDR1 as MDHEN and CDR2 as SYDVKM. The CDR3 length is 23 residues. V was clipped by 0 bases and J by 0 bases, with 31 bases between them. The CDR3 DNA sequence: TGTGCCAGCAGTTTATGCGAAGGAGAGAACGGACCAGGGCCATTTTTTAGCACAGATACGCAGTATTTT. It encodes CASSLCEGENGPGPFFSTDTQYF.

This clonotype was recorded many times. The J gene is TRBJ1-3, the V gene TRBV7-9; 7 nucleotides align to TRBD1. The V and J ends lost 5 bases and 7 bases, in that order; junction bases with no gene match: 8. The germline V gene encodes CDR1 SEHNR and CDR2 FQNEAQ (reference sequence). CDR3 length: 14 residues. The CDR3 sequence: CASSDTGQANTIYF. The CDR3 nucleotides read TGTGCCAGCAGCGATACTGGACAGGCTAACACCATATATTTT. Full variable domain (missing parts from reference TRBV7-9 and TRBJ1-3): DTGVSQNPRHKITKRGQNVTFRCDPISEHNRLYWYRQTLGQGPEFLTYFQNEAQLEKSRLLSDRFSAERPKGSFSTLEIQRTEQGDSAMYLCASSDTGQANTIYFGEGSWLTVV.

J is TRBJ1-1 and V is TRBV10-3; 7 bases fit TRBD1. V shed 8 bases, J shed 1 base, and the junction held 10 bases outside the gene matches. This CDR3 contains 15 residues. The germline V gene has CDR1 ENHRY and CDR2 SYGVKD. For the CDR3, the DNA is TGTGCCATCGCCCGTCGGACAGGTTCGAACACTGAAGCTTTCTTT. It is translated as CAIARRTGSNTEAFF.

This clonotype has ten or more counts. V is TRBV12-3 or TRBV12-4 and J is TRBJ1-1; D is unclear. CDR3 length equals 15 residues. V shed 3 bases and J shed 0 bases, with 11 bases lying between them. The CDR3: CASSFEWQLNTEAFF. The DNA of the CDR3 is TGTGCCAGCAGTTTCGAGTGGCAATTGAACACTGAAGCTTTCTTT.

This clonotype was detected only a few times. The V gene is TRBV12-3 or TRBV12-4, the J gene TRBJ1-1; a possible D gene is TRBD1 (5 bases). V was pared by 4 bases and J by 6 bases, with 9 bases between. The CDR3 contains 12 residues. In DNA, the CDR3 is TGTGCCAGCAGTTCCGGGACCGCTGAAGCTTTCTTT. Translation gives CASSSGTAEAFF.

This clonotype was detected only a few times. CDR3: CAWLAWEYGYTF. CDR3 DNA sequence: TGTGCCTGGTTGGCATGGGAGTATGGCTACACCTTC. J is TRBJ1-2 and V is TRBV30, with no clear D. V lost 5 bases and J 5 bases, leaving 12 bases between the germline ends. The CDR3 consists of 12 residues. Germline CDR1 GTSNPN, CDR2 SVGIG (reference sequence). Variable domain in full (rest from reference TRBV30 and TRBJ1-2): SQTIHQWPATLVQPVGSPLSLECTVEGTSNPNLYWYRQAAGRGLQLLFYSVGIGQISSEVPQNLSASRPQDRQFILSSKKLLLSDSGFYLCAWLAWEYGYTFGSGTRLTVV.

The rearrangement uses TRBV9 and TRBJ1-5, with D perhaps TRBD1 (6 bases). The CDR3 contains 15 residues. Trimming took off 4 bases at V and 0 bases at J, with 11 bases between the two ends. The germline V gene encodes CDR1 SGDLS and CDR2 YYNGEE. The CDR3 reads CASSYQGNSNQPQHF. As DNA, the CDR3 is TGTGCCAGCAGCTACCAGGGGAATAGCAATCAGCCCCAGCATTTT.

This clonotype was picked up a small number of times. The rearrangement uses TRBV11-2 and TRBJ1-1; D unclear. The ends were cut back, 3 bases at V and 3 bases at J, with 5 bases in the middle. Per germline, CDR1 SGHAT and CDR2 FQNNGV. The CDR3 extends over 12 amino acids. The CDR3 reads CASSLPYTEAFF. As DNA, the CDR3 is TGTGCCAGCAGCTTGCCGTACACTGAAGCTTTCTTT.

This clonotype was detected only a few times. The chain is built from TRBV6-2 or TRBV6-3 and TRBJ2-1; D is uncertain. This CDR3 region has 13 residues. Germline V gives CDR1 MNHEY, CDR2 SVGEGT. V lost 4 bases and J lost 7, with 11 bases in between. CDR3 bases: TGTGCCAGCAGTTCCGAAAGGACGAATGAGCAGTTCTTC. It codes for CASSSERTNEQFF.

This clonotype was picked up many times. The chain combines TRBV12-3 or TRBV12-4 with TRBJ1-1, with TRBD1 matching over 9 bases. The V segment lost 5 bases and the J segment 0 bases; nucleotides outside the gene matches: 7. CDR3 length: 16 residues. Written as DNA, the CDR3 is TGTGCCAGCAGTCTCCACAGGGGGCGAATGAACACTGAAGCTTTCTTT. This translates into CASSLHRGRMNTEAFF.

In this sample, this clonotype turned up a few times. The rearrangement uses TRBV4-2 and TRBJ1-2; no reliable D call. V was cut by 0 bases and J by 4 bases, with 12 bases left in between. The germline V gene encodes CDR1 LGHNA and CDR2 YNFKEQ. The CDR3 runs to 15 residues. CDR3 residues: CASSQDSSGAYGYTF. DNA of the CDR3: TGTGCCAGCAGCCAAGATTCATCCGGCGCCTATGGCTACACCTTC.

This clonotype was counted only a few times. The rearrangement links TRBV6-1 to TRBJ1-3; D unclear. Germline CDR1 reads MNHNS; CDR2 reads SASEGT. CDR3 length: 16 residues. V was shortened by 3 bases and J by 0 bases, with 12 bases between the two germline ends. The CDR3 DNA is TGTGCCAGCAGTGAGGTTGGGAGGGTCTCTGGAAACACCATATATTTT. Translation: CASSEVGRVSGNTIYF.

The sample holds many counts of this clonotype. The CDR3 sequence is CASSLVVPAETQYF. The CDR3 coding sequence is TGCGCCAGCAGCTTGGTGGTCCCGGCAGAGACCCAGTACTTC. The chain uses TRBV5-1 and TRBJ2-5; the D is unclear. V lost 0 bases, J lost 4 bases, and 10 bases lay in between. The germline V gene encodes CDR1 SGHRS and CDR2 YFSETQ. The CDR3 length is 14 residues.

This clonotype was seen many times. The genes are TRBV20-1 and TRBJ2-7; D is ambiguous. Germline CDR1 reads DFQATT; CDR2 reads SNEGSKA (reference sequence). Trimming cost V 5 bases and J 1 base, with 6 bases left between them. The length of the CDR3 is 11 residues. Here the CDR3 DNA reads TGCAGTGCTGGGCCATCCTACGAGCAGTACTTC. This codes for CSAGPSYEQYF.

The table lists this clonotype with a few counts. This chain's CDR3 is CASSLGGRGLQDTQYF. For the CDR3, the DNA is TGTGCCAGCAGCCTCGGGGGCAGGGGGCTTCAAGATACGCAGTATTTT. This chain uses TRBV6-5 with TRBJ2-3, with 8 positions matching TRBD1. The CDR3 length is 16 residues. CDR1 MNHEY and CDR2 SVGAGI come from the germline V gene. Germline trimming cut 6 bases from V and 5 bases from J; bases unmatched to any gene: 13.

CDR3 DNA: TGTGCCAGCCGAACCCACGAAAGGGCGAACACTGAAGCTTTCTTT. Its translation is CASRTHERANTEAFF. The V and J genes are TRBV6-5 and TRBJ1-1; D gene ambiguous. V was trimmed by 8 bases and J by 1 base, leaving 17 bases between them. Looked up from germline, CDR1 is MNHEY and CDR2 is SVGAGI. The CDR3 is made up of 15 amino acids.

This clonotype was seen at least ten times. The genes are TRBV4-1 and TRBJ2-1; 8 nucleotides match TRBD1. With V trimmed by 6 bases and J by 3 bases, 10 bases remained unmatched. Germline V gene data show CDR1 as MGHRA and CDR2 as YSYEKL. The length of the CDR3 is 16 residues. CDR3 bases: TGCGCCAGCAGACCCTCCGGGACAGGCGACTACAATGAGCAGTTCTTC. It codes for CASRPSGTGDYNEQFF.

This clonotype was observed a few times. The chain recombines TRBV7-2 with TRBJ1-4; 8 bases are a match to TRBD1. Germline CDR1 SGHTA, CDR2 FQGNSA. The CDR3 is 12 amino acids. V lost 3 bases, J lost 10 bases, and 1 base stayed unmatched. The CDR3 reads CASSFDRGKLFF. The CDR3 DNA reads TGTGCCAGCAGCTTTGACAGGGGAAAACTGTTTTTT. The variable domain in full, completed from reference TRBV7-2 and TRBJ1-4, reads GAGVSQSPSNKVTEKGKDVELRCDPISGHTALYWYRQSLGQGLEFLIYFQGNSAPDKSGLPSDRFSAERTGGSVSTLTIQRTQQEDSAVYLCASSFDRGKLFFGSGTQLSVL.